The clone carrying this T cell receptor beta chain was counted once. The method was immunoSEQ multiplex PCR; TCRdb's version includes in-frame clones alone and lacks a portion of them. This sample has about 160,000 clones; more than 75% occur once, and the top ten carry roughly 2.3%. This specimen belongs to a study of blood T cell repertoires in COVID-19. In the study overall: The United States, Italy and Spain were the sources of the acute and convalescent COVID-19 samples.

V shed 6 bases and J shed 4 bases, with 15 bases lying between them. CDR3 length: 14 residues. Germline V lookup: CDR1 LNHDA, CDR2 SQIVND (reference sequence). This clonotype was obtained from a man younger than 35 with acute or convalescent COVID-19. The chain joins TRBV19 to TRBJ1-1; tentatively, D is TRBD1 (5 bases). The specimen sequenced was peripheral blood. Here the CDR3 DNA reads TGTGCCAGTAGCCCCCAGGTCGGGGGCACTGAAGCTTTCTTT. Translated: CASSPQVGGTEAFF. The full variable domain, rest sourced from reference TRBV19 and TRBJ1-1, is DGGITQSPKYLFRKEGQNVTLSCEQNLNHDAMYWYRQDPGQGLRLIYYSQIVNDFQKGDIAEGYSVSREKKESFPLTVTSAQKNPTAFYLCASSPQVGGTEAFFGQGTRLTVV.